Below are 7 T cell receptor beta chains sequenced from a single sample in a study of T-cell reconstitution after alpha-beta-depleted transplantation in children. Preparation of the TCRbeta library was carried out with unique molecular identifiers. One entry per CDR3 protein, called by TCRdb with MiXCR from the PCR reads. The sample has fewer than 1 million distinct CDR3 sequences, roughly 15% seen once. Sequenced here: PBMCs, mostly from graft donor cells, sampled 360 days after TCRalphabeta/CD19-depleted stem cell transplant. These receptors all come from a male patient aged 10 to 17 who had a stem cell transplant for acute lymphoblastic leukemia, so the T cells may come from the graft donor.

This clonotype showed up just a few times. The chain links TRBV7-6 to TRBJ1-6; D might be TRBD1 (5 bases). The CDR3 has 16 amino acids. The V end lost 0 bases, the J end lost 7 bases, and 13 bases lay between the germline ends. Germline V gives CDR1 SGHVS, CDR2 FNYEAQ. Written as DNA, the CDR3 is TGTGCCAGCAGCTTAGCGGGGACTTCGCTGAATTCACCCCTCCACTTT. This sequence encodes CASSLAGTSLNSPLHF.

The sample holds a few counts of this clonotype. The rearrangement links TRBV27 to TRBJ2-7; 9 bases are a match to TRBD1. This CDR3 spans 13 amino acids. Trimming cost V 10 bases and J 8 bases; bases outside gene matches: 12. Per germline, CDR1 MNHEY and CDR2 SMNVEV (reference sequence). The DNA for the CDR3 is TGTGCCATAAAAGGAGGGACAGGGTTCCAGCAGTACTTC. Translating gives CAIKGGTGFQQYF.

This clonotype appeared a few times. The J gene is TRBJ2-3, the V gene TRBV20-1; no definite D call. This CDR3 contains 14 residues. Trimming pared 4 bases from V and 0 bases from J, leaving 11 bases between. Germline V gene lookup returns CDR1 DFQATT and CDR2 SNEGSKA (reference sequence). As DNA, the CDR3 is TGCAGTGCTATCAACGGTCTCAGCACAGATACGCAGTATTTT. Its protein is CSAINGLSTDTQYF.

This clonotype came up a few times. V usage is TRBV11-2 and J usage is TRBJ2-2; 9 bases fit TRBD2. The CDR3 extends over 18 amino acids. V shed 1 base, J shed 7 bases, and the junction held 13 bases outside the gene matches. Germline lookup yields CDR1 SGHAT and CDR2 FQNNGV. In DNA form, the CDR3 reads TGTGCCAGCAGCTTAGGCCCCCCGGGGACTAGCTATGGCGGGGAGCTGTTTTTT. It codes for CASSLGPPGTSYGGELFF.

This clonotype appeared many times. The chain employs TRBV4-1 and TRBJ2-7; tentatively, D is TRBD2 (6 bases). CDR1 and CDR2 (germline): MGHRA, YSYEKL. V was pared by 1 base and J by 3 bases, with 7 bases between. This CDR3 region has 13 residues. CDR3 nucleotide sequence: TGCGCCAGCAGCCAAGGGGGACTCTACGAGCAGTACTTC. Its translation is CASSQGGLYEQYF.

This clonotype was observed a handful of times. The V gene is TRBV7-9, the J gene TRBJ2-7, with D perhaps matching TRBD2 (6 bases). This CDR3 contains 15 residues. The V gene's germline CDR1 is SEHNR and CDR2 FQNEAQ (reference sequence). Trimming pared 4 bases from V and 2 bases from J, leaving 15 bases between. In nucleotides, the CDR3 is TGTGCCAGCAGCTCCACCGGGAGAGGGACCTACGAGCAGTACTTC. Translated, it gives CASSSTGRGTYEQYF. Full variable domain (remainder filled in from reference TRBV7-9 and TRBJ2-7): DTGVSQNPRHKITKRGQNVTFRCDPISEHNRLYWYRQTLGQGPEFLTYFQNEAQLEKSRLLSDRFSAERPKGSFSTLEIQRTEQGDSAMYLCASSSTGRGTYEQYFGPGTRLTVT.

This clonotype occurred a few times. This chain connects TRBV12-3 or TRBV12-4 to TRBJ1-5, with 10 bases aligning to TRBD1. J gave up 0 bases and V 6 bases, and 8 bases lay outside the gene matches. The CDR3 consists of 17 residues. This chain's CDR3 is CASSPGTGVNSNQPQHF. The CDR3 DNA reads as TGTGCCAGCAGCCCCGGGACAGGGGTTAATAGCAATCAGCCCCAGCATTTT.